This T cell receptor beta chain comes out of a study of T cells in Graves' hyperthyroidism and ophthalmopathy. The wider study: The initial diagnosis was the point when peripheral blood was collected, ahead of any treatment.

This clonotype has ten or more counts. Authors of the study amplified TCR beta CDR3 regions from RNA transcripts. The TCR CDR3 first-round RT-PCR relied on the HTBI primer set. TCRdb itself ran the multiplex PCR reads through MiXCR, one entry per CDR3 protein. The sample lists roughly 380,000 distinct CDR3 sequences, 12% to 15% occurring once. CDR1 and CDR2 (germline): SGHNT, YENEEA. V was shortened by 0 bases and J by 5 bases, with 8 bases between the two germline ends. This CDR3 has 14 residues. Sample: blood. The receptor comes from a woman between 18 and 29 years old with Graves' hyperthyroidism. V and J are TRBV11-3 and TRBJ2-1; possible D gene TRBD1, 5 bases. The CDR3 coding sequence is TGTGCCAGCAGCTTAGATCAGACAGACAATGAGCAGTTCTTC. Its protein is CASSLDQTDNEQFF.